The 24 T cell receptor beta chains below all came from one sample that was sequenced in a study of TIL therapy for anti-PD-1-resistant metastatic lung cancer. Time point given: pre-treatment sample, taken before nivolumab and TIL therapy. Sequencing used immunoSEQ v3. Data came from immunoSEQ multiplex PCR; TCRdb stores just in-frame clones and leaves some out. Here the sample spans more than 55,000 clones, 69% being singletons. This material consisted of blood, taken at baseline. The origin of the receptors is a person aged 25-85 years with non-small cell lung cancer.

V gene TRBV19 combines with J gene TRBJ1-2; D is undetermined. This CDR3 is 15 amino acids long. CDR1 is LNHDA, CDR2 SQIVND, per germline (reference sequence). Trimming took off 1 base at V and 5 bases at J, with 14 bases between the two ends. The CDR3 sequence: CASSIALTAGYGYTF. CDR3 sequence (DNA): TGTGCCAGTAGTATAGCTCTTACCGCGGGATATGGCTACACCTTC. Full variable domain (missing parts from reference TRBV19 and TRBJ1-2): DGGITQSPKYLFRKEGQNVTLSCEQNLNHDAMYWYRQDPGQGLRLIYYSQIVNDFQKGDIAEGYSVSREKKESFPLTVTSAQKNPTAFYLCASSIALTAGYGYTFGSGTRLTVV.

Only one count was recorded for this clone. The V and J genes are TRBV2 and TRBJ2-7; D remains ambiguous. This CDR3 is built from 17 residues. The ends were cut back, 2 bases at V and 2 bases at J, with 19 bases in the middle. Germline CDR1 and CDR2: SNHLY and FYNNEI. The CDR3 is CASSEIGGVTRTYEQYF. The CDR3 coding sequence is TGTGCCAGCAGTGAAATCGGTGGTGTGACACGAACCTACGAGCAGTACTTC. Variable domain in full (rest from reference TRBV2 and TRBJ2-7): EPEVTQTPSHQVTQMGQEVILRCVPISNHLYFYWYRQILGQKVEFLVSFYNNEISEKSEIFDDQFSVERPDGSNFTLKIRSTKLEDSAMYFCASSEIGGVTRTYEQYFGPGTRLTVT.

This rearrangement joins TRBV9 to TRBJ2-5, with 7 bases identical to TRBD2. The V gene end was trimmed by 4 bases and the J gene end by 1 base; junction bases not matched to a gene: 10. CDR1 and CDR2 from the germline V gene are SGDLS and YYNGEE. This CDR3 spans 16 amino acids. The DNA for the CDR3 is TGTGCCAGCAGCTCCACCACTAGCGCCATCCAAGAGACCCAGTACTTC. This encodes CASSSTTSAIQETQYF.

The chain has TRBV5-1 and TRBJ2-5, with no clear D. Germline V lookup: CDR1 SGHRS, CDR2 YFSETQ. Trimming removed 3 bases at V and 1 base at J, with 10 bases between. This CDR3 is built from 14 residues. The CDR3, as DNA: TGCGCCAGCAGCTCAAACGGGCCCCAAGAGACCCAGTACTTC. This translates into CASSSNGPQETQYF.

The V gene is TRBV7-2, the J gene TRBJ2-5; D gene unclear. The CDR3 runs to 13 residues. CDR1 and CDR2 from the germline V gene are SGHTA and FQGNSA. The V gene lost 3 bases and the J gene lost 4 bases, with 9 bases spanning the gap. DNA of the CDR3: TGTGCCAGCAGCTTGTGGGGTATAGAGACCCAGTACTTC. It yields the protein CASSLWGIETQYF.

The chain is built from TRBV19 and TRBJ1-2; 7 bases match TRBD1. V shed 3 bases and J 7 bases; nucleotides not matched to a gene: 11. Per germline, CDR1 LNHDA and CDR2 SQIVND (reference sequence). The CDR3 spans 15 residues. The CDR3: CASSIPDRAFGGYTF. The CDR3 DNA reads as TGTGCCAGTAGTATCCCCGACAGGGCCTTCGGTGGCTACACCTTC.

The rearrangement links TRBV4-1 to TRBJ1-4, with 8 nucleotides matching TRBD1. CDR1 and CDR2 from the germline V gene are MGHRA and YSYEKL. With 1 base clipped from V and 8 bases from J, the junction kept 9 bases outside the gene matches. There are 16 residues in the CDR3. The CDR3 sequence is CASSQGPQGAEEKLFF. CDR3 DNA sequence: TGCGCCAGCAGCCAAGGCCCCCAGGGGGCAGAAGAAAAACTGTTTTTT.

This clone was seen only a few times. This chain uses TRBV19 with TRBJ1-5, with a possible D match to TRBD1 (5 bases). V gave up 1 base and J gave up 4 bases, with 14 bases separating them. The CDR3 consists of 16 residues. Germline loops: CDR1 LNHDA, CDR2 SQIVND (reference sequence). The CDR3 coding sequence is TGTGCCAGTAGTATAGGGGTCCCAAGGGGAAATCAGCCCCAGCATTTT. Its protein is CASSIGVPRGNQPQHF.

CDR3 in DNA: TGTGCCAGCAGCGTAGGGGCGGGGTTTAGCACAGATACGCAGTATTTT. Protein: CASSVGAGFSTDTQYF. V gene TRBV9 combines with J gene TRBJ2-3, with D perhaps TRBD2 (6 bases). This CDR3 region has 16 residues. V dropped 0 bases and J dropped 0 bases, with 11 bases sitting between them. Germline CDR1 SGDLS, CDR2 YYNGEE.

This chain links TRBV5-4 with TRBJ2-1; 7 bases agree with TRBD1. Trimming cost V 0 bases and J 6 bases; bases outside gene matches: 0. The CDR3 sequence is 13 residues long. Germline CDR1 is SGHNT and CDR2 is YYREEE (reference sequence). The CDR3 DNA follows: TGTGCCAGCAGCTTGGGACAGGGCAATGAGCAGTTCTTC. Translating it yields CASSLGQGNEQFF. Full variable domain (outside the CDR3, taken from reference TRBV5-4 and TRBJ2-1): ETGVTQSPTHLIKTRGQQVTLRCSSQSGHNTVSWYQQALGQGPQFIFQYYREEENGRGNFPPRFSGLQFPNYSSELNVNALELDDSALYLCASSLGQGNEQFFGPGTRLTVL.

V usage is TRBV5-1 and J usage is TRBJ2-7, with D perhaps TRBD1 or TRBD2 (6 bases each). Germline CDR1 is SGHRS and CDR2 is YFSETQ. The V and J ends lost 4 bases and 5 bases respectively, with 19 bases between them. This CDR3 has 15 residues. The CDR3: CASSLELGGPHEQYF. The CDR3, as DNA: TGCGCCAGCAGCCTGGAGCTTGGGGGGCCCCACGAGCAGTACTTC.

The chain employs TRBV6-1 and TRBJ1-3; TRBD1 might be the D (6 bases). V shed 4 bases and J shed 7 bases, with 14 bases lying between them. From germline, CDR1 is MNHNS and CDR2 SASEGT. The CDR3 runs 14 residues. The CDR3 protein is CASSAEQGVNTIYF. For the CDR3, the DNA is TGTGCCAGCAGTGCGGAACAGGGCGTGAACACCATATATTTT.

J is TRBJ2-2 and V is TRBV7-9, with 8 nucleotides matching TRBD1. V was pared by 1 base and J by 1 base, with 2 bases of the junction left unmatched. Germline assignment: CDR1 SEHNR and CDR2 FQNEAQ (reference sequence). CDR3 length equals 16 residues. DNA for the CDR3: TGTGCCAGCAGCTTAGTCGGGACAGGGAACACCGGGGAGCTGTTTTTT. Protein product: CASSLVGTGNTGELFF.

The genes are TRBV5-5 and TRBJ2-4, with 11 nucleotides matching TRBD1. This CDR3 spans 18 amino acids. Germline loops: CDR1 SGHKS, CDR2 YYEKEE (reference sequence). The V and J ends lost 3 bases and 5 bases, in that order; junction bases with no gene match: 13. The CDR3 nucleotides read TGTGCCAGCAGCTCCCCCGGGACAGGGGGATTGAAGGAAAACATTCAGTACTTC. It is translated as CASSSPGTGGLKENIQYF.

This chain connects TRBV2 to TRBJ2-7; 9 bases match TRBD2. V trimming: 6 bases; J trimming: 7 bases; junction bases outside the gene matches: 10. The germline V gene encodes CDR1 SNHLY and CDR2 FYNNEI. The CDR3 is 14 residues long. The CDR3 sequence: CASRRLAELGEQYF. In nucleotides, the CDR3 is TGTGCCAGCAGAAGACTAGCGGAGTTGGGGGAGCAGTACTTC.

The chain is built from TRBV27 and TRBJ2-7; D is possibly TRBD1 or TRBD2 (5 bases each). V was cut by 2 bases and J by 9 bases, with 14 bases left in between. Per germline, CDR1 MNHEY and CDR2 SMNVEV (reference sequence). This CDR3 has 13 residues. CDR3 protein: CASSLGTPLVQYF. The CDR3 DNA reads as TGTGCCAGCAGTTTAGGGACCCCGCTGGTGCAGTACTTC.

This sequence joins TRBV9 and TRBJ2-1, with 15 bases that match TRBD2. Unmatched junction bases numbered 4, after V lost 3 bases and J lost 6 bases. The CDR3 has 16 amino acids. Per the germline V gene, CDR1 is SGDLS and CDR2 is YYNGEE. The CDR3 DNA follows: TGTGCCAGCAGCGCAGGACTAGCGGGAGGGCGCAATGAGCAGTTCTTC. Amino acid sequence: CASSAGLAGGRNEQFF. Supplemented by reference TRBV9 and TRBJ2-1, the full variable domain reads DSGVTQTPKHLITATGQRVTLRCSPRSGDLSVYWYQQSLDQGLQFLIQYYNGEERAKGNILERFSAQQFPDLHSELNLSSLELGDSALYFCASSAGLAGGRNEQFFGPGTRLTVL.

The chain combines TRBV6-1 with TRBJ1-1; a possible D gene is TRBD1 (6 bases). V lost 2 bases to trimming and J lost 6 bases, with 16 bases between them. The germline CDR1 and CDR2 sequences are MNHNS and SASEGT. This CDR3 is 15 amino acids long. CDR3 in amino acids: CASSEWYRDGAEAFF. The CDR3 DNA reads TGTGCCAGCAGTGAATGGTACAGGGATGGGGCTGAAGCTTTCTTT.

The sample holds one count of this clone. This sequence joins TRBV11-2 and TRBJ2-1; 8 bases fit TRBD2. The CDR3 consists of 16 residues. Germline loops: CDR1 SGHAT, CDR2 FQNNGV. Trimming cost V 3 bases and J 3 bases; bases outside gene matches: 7. The CDR3 nucleotides read TGTGCCAGCAGCTTTACCGGGGGGGCCGACTACAATGAGCAGTTCTTC. It codes for CASSFTGGADYNEQFF. The entire variable domain, with the rest obtained from reference TRBV11-2 and TRBJ2-1, is as follows: EAGVAQSPRYKIIEKRQSVAFWCNPISGHATLYWYQQILGQGPKLLIQFQNNGVVDDSQLPKDRFSAERLKGVDSTLKIQPAKLEDSAVYLCASSFTGGADYNEQFFGPGTRLTVL.

This clone appeared many times. The CDR3 here is CASSLIDRELNSPLHF. CDR3 nucleotide sequence: TGTGCCAGCAGCCTAATCGACAGGGAGCTCAATTCACCCCTCCACTTT. The chain combines TRBV7-8 with TRBJ1-6; TRBD1 matches 7 bases. After removal of 5 bases from V and 7 bases from J, the junction contained 11 bases not matched to a gene. This CDR3 comprises 16 residues. In germline, CDR1 is SGHVS, CDR2 FQNEAQ.

V usage is TRBV10-3 and J usage is TRBJ2-7; 11 bases map to TRBD1. The length of the CDR3 is 15 residues. Losses at the gene ends were 3 bases for V and 9 bases for J; bases not matched to a gene: 10. Germline V gene sequence: CDR1 ENHRY, CDR2 SYGVKD. CDR3 sequence reads: CAISEGGQGAYGQYF. In DNA, the CDR3 is TGTGCCATCAGTGAAGGAGGACAGGGGGCTTATGGGCAGTACTTC.

This clone has more than one count but fewer than ten. This chain joins TRBV5-6 and TRBJ2-7, with D possibly matching TRBD2 (5 bases). The CDR3 covers 14 residues. The V gene lost 1 base and the J gene lost 5 bases, with 13 bases spanning the gap. Germline CDR1 SGHDT, CDR2 YYEEEE. CDR3 coding DNA: TGTGCCAGCAGCTTGCGAGTAGCGTTCCACGAGCAGTACTTC. This translates into CASSLRVAFHEQYF.

The rearrangement links TRBV7-2 to TRBJ2-7; 7 bases are a match to TRBD2. Germline values: CDR1 SGHTA, CDR2 FQGNSA. This CDR3 has 16 residues. V was clipped by 5 bases and J by 3 bases; unmatched bases: 13. The CDR3 here is CASSPQDRAGDYEQYF. CDR3 coding DNA: TGTGCCAGCAGCCCGCAGGATCGGGCGGGGGACTACGAGCAGTACTTC.

Within the sample, this clone is medium-sized. The chain joins TRBV14 to TRBJ1-1, with D uncertain. This CDR3 region has 13 residues. Germline values: CDR1 SGHDN, CDR2 FVKESK. The germline V and J ends were trimmed by 5 bases and 1 base, with 8 bases remaining between them. The CDR3 here is CASSYGPNTEAFF. Here the CDR3 DNA reads TGTGCCAGCAGCTATGGACCGAACACTGAAGCTTTCTTT.